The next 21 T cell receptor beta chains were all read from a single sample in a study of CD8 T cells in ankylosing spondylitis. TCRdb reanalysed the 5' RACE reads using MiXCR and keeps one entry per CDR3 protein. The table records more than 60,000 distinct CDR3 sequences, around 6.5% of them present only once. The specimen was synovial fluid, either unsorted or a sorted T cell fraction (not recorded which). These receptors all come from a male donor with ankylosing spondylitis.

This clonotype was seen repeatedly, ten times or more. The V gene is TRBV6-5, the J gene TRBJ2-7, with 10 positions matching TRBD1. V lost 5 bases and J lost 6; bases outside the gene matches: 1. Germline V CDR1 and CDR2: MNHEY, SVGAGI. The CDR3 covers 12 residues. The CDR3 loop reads CASSRQGAEQYF. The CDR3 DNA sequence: TGTGCCAGCAGTAGACAGGGGGCCGAGCAGTACTTC.

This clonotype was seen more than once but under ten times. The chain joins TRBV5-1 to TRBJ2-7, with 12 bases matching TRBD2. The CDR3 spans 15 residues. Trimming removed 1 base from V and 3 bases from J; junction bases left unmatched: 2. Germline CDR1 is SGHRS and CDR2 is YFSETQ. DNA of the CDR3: TGCGCCAGCAGCTTGCTAGCGGGAGGGAACTACGAGCAGTACTTC. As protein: CASSLLAGGNYEQYF. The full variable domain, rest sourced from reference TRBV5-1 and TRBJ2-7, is KAGVTQTPRYLIKTRGQQVTLSCSPISGHRSVSWYQQTPGQGLQFLFEYFSETQRNKGNFPGRFSGRQFSNSRSEMNVSTLELGDSALYLCASSLLAGGNYEQYFGPGTRLTVT.

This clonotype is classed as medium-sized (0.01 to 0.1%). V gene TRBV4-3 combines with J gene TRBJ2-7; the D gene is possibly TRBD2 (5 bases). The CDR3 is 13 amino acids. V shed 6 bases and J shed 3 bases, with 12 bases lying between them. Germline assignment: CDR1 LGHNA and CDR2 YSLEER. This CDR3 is CASRISGVYEQYF. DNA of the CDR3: TGCGCCAGCAGGATCTCCGGGGTCTACGAGCAGTACTTC.

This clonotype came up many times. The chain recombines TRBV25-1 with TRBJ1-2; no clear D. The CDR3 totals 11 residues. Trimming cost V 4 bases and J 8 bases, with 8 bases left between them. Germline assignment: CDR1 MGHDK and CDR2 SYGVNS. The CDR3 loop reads CASSGREGYTF. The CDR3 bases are TGTGCCAGCAGTGGGCGGGAAGGCTACACCTTC.

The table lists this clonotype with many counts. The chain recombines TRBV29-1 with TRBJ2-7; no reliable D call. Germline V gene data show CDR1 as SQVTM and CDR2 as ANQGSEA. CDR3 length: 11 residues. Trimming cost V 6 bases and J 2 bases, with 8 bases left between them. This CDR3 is CSVRITYEQYF. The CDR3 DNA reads TGCAGCGTCCGTATAACCTACGAGCAGTACTTC.

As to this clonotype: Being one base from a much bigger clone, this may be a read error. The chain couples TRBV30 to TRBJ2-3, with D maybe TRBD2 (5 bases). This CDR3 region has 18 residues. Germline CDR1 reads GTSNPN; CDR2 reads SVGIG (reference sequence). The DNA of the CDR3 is TGTGTCTGGAGAACGCCCGGCAGCGGCAGCCTCGCCACAGATACGCAGTATTTT. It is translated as CVWRTPGSGSLATDTQYF.

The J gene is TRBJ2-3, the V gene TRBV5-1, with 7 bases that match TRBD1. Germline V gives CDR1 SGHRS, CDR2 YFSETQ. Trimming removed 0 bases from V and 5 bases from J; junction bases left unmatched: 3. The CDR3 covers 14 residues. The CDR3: CASSLVQGKDTQYF. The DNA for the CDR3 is TGCGCCAGCAGCTTGGTACAGGGGAAAGATACGCAGTATTTT. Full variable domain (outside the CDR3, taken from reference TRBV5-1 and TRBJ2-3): KAGVTQTPRYLIKTRGQQVTLSCSPISGHRSVSWYQQTPGQGLQFLFEYFSETQRNKGNFPGRFSGRQFSNSRSEMNVSTLELGDSALYLCASSLVQGKDTQYFGPGTRLTVL.

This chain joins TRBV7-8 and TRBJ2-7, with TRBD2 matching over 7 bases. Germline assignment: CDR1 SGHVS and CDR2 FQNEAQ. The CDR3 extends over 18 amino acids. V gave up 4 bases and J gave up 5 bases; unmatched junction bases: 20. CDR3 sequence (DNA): TGTGCCAGCAGCTCCCGCGCTTTTACGGGAGGTACCGCCCACGAGCAGTACTTC. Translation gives CASSSRAFTGGTAHEQYF.

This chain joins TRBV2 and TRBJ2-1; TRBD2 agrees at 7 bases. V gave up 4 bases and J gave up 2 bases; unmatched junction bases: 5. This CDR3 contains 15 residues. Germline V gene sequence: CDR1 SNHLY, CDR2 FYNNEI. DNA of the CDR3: TGTGCCAGCAGTGGGAGTGGACTAGCCTACAATGAGCAGTTCTTC. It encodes CASSGSGLAYNEQFF. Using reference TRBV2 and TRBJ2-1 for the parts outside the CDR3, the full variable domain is EPEVTQTPSHQVTQMGQEVILRCVPISNHLYFYWYRQILGQKVEFLVSFYNNEISEKSEIFDDQFSVERPDGSNFTLKIRSTKLEDSAMYFCASSGSGLAYNEQFFGPGTRLTVL.

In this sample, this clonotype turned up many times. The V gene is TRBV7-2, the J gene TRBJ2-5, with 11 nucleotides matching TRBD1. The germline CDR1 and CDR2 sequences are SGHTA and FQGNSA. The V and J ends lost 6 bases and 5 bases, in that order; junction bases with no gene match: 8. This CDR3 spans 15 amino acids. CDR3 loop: CASRRDRGFVETQYF. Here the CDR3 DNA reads TGTGCCAGCAGACGGGACAGGGGGTTTGTTGAGACCCAGTACTTC.

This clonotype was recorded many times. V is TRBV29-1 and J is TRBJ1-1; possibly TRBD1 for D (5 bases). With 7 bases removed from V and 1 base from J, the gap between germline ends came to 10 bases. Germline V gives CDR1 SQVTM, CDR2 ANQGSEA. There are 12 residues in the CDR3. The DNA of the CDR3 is TGCAGCGCCTCAGGACAGAACACTGAAGCTTTCTTT. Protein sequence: CSASGQNTEAFF.

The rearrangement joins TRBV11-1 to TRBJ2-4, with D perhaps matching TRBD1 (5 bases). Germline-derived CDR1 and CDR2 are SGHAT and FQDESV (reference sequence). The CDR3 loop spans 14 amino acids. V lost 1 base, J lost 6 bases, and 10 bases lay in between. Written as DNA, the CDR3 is TGTGCCAGCAGCTTAGGGGGCATTGGAAACATTCAGTACTTC. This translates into CASSLGGIGNIQYF. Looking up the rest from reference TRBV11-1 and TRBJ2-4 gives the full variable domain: EAEVAQSPRYKITEKSQAVAFWCDPISGHATLYWYRQILGQGPELLVQFQDESVVDDSQLPKDRFSAERLKGVDSTLKIQPAELGDSAMYLCASSLGGIGNIQYFGAGTRLSVL.

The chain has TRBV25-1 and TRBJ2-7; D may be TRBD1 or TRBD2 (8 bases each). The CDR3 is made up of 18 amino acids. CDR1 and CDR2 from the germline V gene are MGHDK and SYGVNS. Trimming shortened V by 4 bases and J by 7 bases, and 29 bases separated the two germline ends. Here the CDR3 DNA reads TGTGCCAGCAGTGGCCCACCGGGGGGGGGACAGGTATATGGTGAGCAGTACTTC. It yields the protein CASSGPPGGGQVYGEQYF.

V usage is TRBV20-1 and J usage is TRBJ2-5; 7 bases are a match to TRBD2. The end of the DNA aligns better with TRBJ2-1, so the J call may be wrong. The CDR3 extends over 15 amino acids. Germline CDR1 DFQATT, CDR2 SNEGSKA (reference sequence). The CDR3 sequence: CSARSSGVAVGTQFF. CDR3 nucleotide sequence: TGCAGTGCTAGGTCTAGCGGAGTAGCGGTTGGGACCCAGTTCTTC.

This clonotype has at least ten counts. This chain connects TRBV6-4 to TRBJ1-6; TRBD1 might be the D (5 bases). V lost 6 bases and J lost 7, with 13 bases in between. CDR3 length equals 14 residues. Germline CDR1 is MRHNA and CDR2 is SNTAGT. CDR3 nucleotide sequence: TGTGCCAGCAGAGTTGACAGAGAAAATTCACCCCTCCACTTT. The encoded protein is CASRVDRENSPLHF.

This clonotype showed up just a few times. The CDR3 nucleotides read TGTGCCAGCAGCTTCTGGGCAGAGGAAAATCAGCCCCAGCATTTT. Translating gives CASSFWAEENQPQHF. The V gene is TRBV7-2, the J gene TRBJ1-5; no reliable D call. The CDR3 contains 15 residues. CDR1 SGHTA and CDR2 FQGNSA come from the germline V gene. With 3 bases removed from V and 4 bases from J, the gap between germline ends came to 13 bases.

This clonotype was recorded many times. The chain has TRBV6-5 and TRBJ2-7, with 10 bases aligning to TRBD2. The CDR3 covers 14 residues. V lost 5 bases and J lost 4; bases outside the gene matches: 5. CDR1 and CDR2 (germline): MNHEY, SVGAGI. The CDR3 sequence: CASSNLAGAYEQYF. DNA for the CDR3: TGTGCCAGCAGTAACCTAGCGGGAGCGTACGAGCAGTACTTC.

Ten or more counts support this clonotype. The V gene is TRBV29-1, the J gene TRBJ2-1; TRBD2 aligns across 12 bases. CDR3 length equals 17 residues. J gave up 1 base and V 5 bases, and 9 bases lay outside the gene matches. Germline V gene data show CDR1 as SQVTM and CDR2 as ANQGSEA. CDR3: CSVRLAGGSLSYNEQFF. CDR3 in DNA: TGCAGCGTTAGGCTAGCGGGAGGGAGCCTATCCTACAATGAGCAGTTCTTC.

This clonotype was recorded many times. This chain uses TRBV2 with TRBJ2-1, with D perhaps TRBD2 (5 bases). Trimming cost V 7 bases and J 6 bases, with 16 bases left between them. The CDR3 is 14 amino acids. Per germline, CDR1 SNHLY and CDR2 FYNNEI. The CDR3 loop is CASTGNRAGNEQFF. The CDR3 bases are TGTGCCAGCACGGGGAATCGGGCCGGCAATGAGCAGTTCTTC.

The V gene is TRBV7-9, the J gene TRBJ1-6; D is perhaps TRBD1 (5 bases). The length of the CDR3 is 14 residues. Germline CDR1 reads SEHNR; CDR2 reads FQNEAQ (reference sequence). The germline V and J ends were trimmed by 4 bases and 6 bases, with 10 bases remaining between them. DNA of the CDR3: TGTGCCAGCAGCTCGACAGCGCCTAATTCACCCCTCCACTTT. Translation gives CASSSTAPNSPLHF.

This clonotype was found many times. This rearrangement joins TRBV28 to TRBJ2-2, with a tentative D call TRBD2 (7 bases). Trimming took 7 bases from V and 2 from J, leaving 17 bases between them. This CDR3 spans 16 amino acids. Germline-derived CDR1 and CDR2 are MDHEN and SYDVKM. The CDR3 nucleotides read TGTGCCAGCACCCTCCGGGGAGGGGGTAACACCGGGGAGCTGTTTTTT. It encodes CASTLRGGGNTGELFF.